This T cell receptor (beta chain) was recorded in a study of regulatory T cells in long-lasting Graves disease. Study summary: The study counted Graves' disease as persistent given over 5 years of antithyroid drugs and positive TSH receptor antibodies. The study's findings and limits: Persistent Graves' patients showed less TCR diversity than newly diagnosed patients showed. Persistent disease samples used TRBV28, TRBJ1-2 and TRBJ2-5 preferentially.

Specified time point: persistent/refractory GD, antithyroid drugs over 5 years with positive TRAb. RNA isolated from PBMCs was used to make the TCR library. In this sample, this clonotype turned up a few times. The antigen is undetermined. The CDR3 consists of 16 residues. Germline V lookup: CDR1 LNHDA, CDR2 SQIVND (reference sequence). With V trimmed by 5 bases and J by 4 bases, 9 bases remained unmatched. HTBI primers from iRepertoire and Arm-PCR of CDR3 regions yielded the TCR beta libraries. TCRdb recomputed calls from the multiplex PCR reads with MiXCR, one row per CDR3 protein. Here the sample spans a few hundred thousand distinct CDR3 sequences, approximately 23% being singletons.

The source was peripheral blood mononuclear cells (PBMCs), collected when the disease was refractory, from a patient treated with antithyroid drugs. The source is a woman in her thirties or forties with Graves disease. V and J are TRBV19 and TRBJ1-5; 9 bases line up with TRBD1. The CDR3 region has the DNA TGTGCCAGTAGTTTTCTGGGGGGGACAGGGAATCAGCCCCAGCATTTT. Its translation is CASSFLGGTGNQPQHF.